This entry lists 25 T cell receptor beta chains sequenced from one sample in a study of T cell responses to AZD1222 COVID-19 vaccine. Data came from immunoSEQ multiplex PCR; TCRdb stores just in-frame clones and leaves some out. The sample lists some 110,000 clones; about 92% were seen once. The specimen was peripheral blood, collected 28 days after the second AZD1222 dose. The receptors stem from an adult who received the AZD1222 COVID-19 vaccine.

The V gene is TRBV18, the J gene TRBJ1-3; 7 positions agree with TRBD1. With 5 bases clipped from V and 0 bases from J, the junction kept 4 bases outside the gene matches. The germline gives CDR1 KGHSH, CDR2 LQKENI. The CDR3 extends over 15 amino acids. The CDR3 DNA follows: TGTGCCAGCTCAGAGACAGGGAACTCTGGAAACACCATATATTTT. This gives the protein CASSETGNSGNTIYF.

The chain employs TRBV11-1 and TRBJ2-1, with a weak D call TRBD1 (6 bases). The germline gives CDR1 SGHAT, CDR2 FQDESV (reference sequence). This CDR3 comprises 15 residues. Trimming took 0 bases from V and 9 from J, leaving 15 bases between them. The CDR3, as DNA: TGTGCCAGCAGCTTAGCTCAGGGGCCCACGTCTGAGCAGTTCTTC. Protein product: CASSLAQGPTSEQFF.

V gene TRBV7-2 combines with J gene TRBJ1-2; no reliable D call. The CDR3 totals 13 residues. Germline V gives CDR1 SGHTA, CDR2 FQGNSA. V lost 1 base and J 6 bases, leaving 9 bases between the germline ends. The CDR3 nucleotides are TGTGCCAGCAGCTTAGTAGTAGAGGATGGCTACACCTTC. It translates to CASSLVVEDGYTF.

The J gene is TRBJ1-4, the V gene TRBV27; D ambiguous. Trimming pared 2 bases from V and 8 bases from J, leaving 9 bases between. Germline CDR1 is MNHEY and CDR2 is SMNVEV (reference sequence). The CDR3 runs 13 residues. The CDR3 DNA reads TGTGCCAGCAGTTTAAGGACTTACGAAAAACTGTTTTTT. Encoded protein: CASSLRTYEKLFF.

The rearrangement links TRBV19 to TRBJ1-2; D ambiguous. V shed 7 bases and J shed 8 bases, with 17 bases lying between them. Germline CDR1 is LNHDA and CDR2 is SQIVND (reference sequence). The CDR3 runs to 13 residues. This chain's CDR3 is CASTPSPASGYTF. DNA of the CDR3: TGTGCCAGTACCCCTTCCCCAGCATCGGGCTACACCTTC.

The chain employs TRBV11-2 and TRBJ2-5; D gene uncertain. CDR1 is SGHAT and CDR2 is FQNNGV in the germline V gene. This CDR3 spans 11 amino acids. V was cut by 3 bases and J by 4 bases, with 3 bases left in between. CDR3 protein: CASSLRETQYF. In nucleotides, the CDR3 is TGTGCCAGCAGCTTGCGAGAGACCCAGTACTTC.

V usage is TRBV6-5 and J usage is TRBJ1-2; D is unclear. Trimming left V 7 bases short and J 5 bases short, with 20 bases between. The CDR3 sequence is 15 residues long. Germline CDR1 is MNHEY and CDR2 is SVGAGI. The CDR3 DNA reads as TGTGCCAGCAAAATATTGGCGGTCCAGCCTTATGGCTACACCTTC. It is translated as CASKILAVQPYGYTF.

The gene calls are TRBV3-1 (or the pseudogene TRBV3-2) and TRBJ2-7, with no clear D. CDR3 size: 15 residues. V lost 4 bases and J 3 bases, leaving 16 bases between the germline ends. In germline, CDR1 is LGHDT, CDR2 YNNKEL (reference sequence). The CDR3 DNA sequence: TGTGCCAGCAGCCTGGCGGCAGCCATCTACTACGAGCAGTACTTC. Translated, it gives CASSLAAAIYYEQYF.

The chain carries TRBV6-2 or TRBV6-3 and TRBJ1-2; 8 bases are shared with TRBD1. J was trimmed by 5 bases and V by 5 bases; bases with no gene match: 10. Germline lookup yields CDR1 MNHEY and CDR2 SVGEGT. This CDR3 has 15 residues. In DNA, the CDR3 is TGTGCCAGCAGTCGTCCTGGACAGGGACTGTATGGCTACACCTTC. This sequence encodes CASSRPGQGLYGYTF.

The chain uses TRBV2 and TRBJ2-5; D remains ambiguous. V was pared by 3 bases and J by 7 bases, with 12 bases between. Germline V gene data show CDR1 as SNHLY and CDR2 as FYNNEI. The CDR3 extends over 13 amino acids. The chain's CDR3 is CASSDDTPGTQYF. The CDR3, as DNA: TGTGCCAGCAGTGACGACACCCCGGGGACCCAGTACTTC. Full variable domain (rest looked up from reference TRBV2 and TRBJ2-5): EPEVTQTPSHQVTQMGQEVILRCVPISNHLYFYWYRQILGQKVEFLVSFYNNEISEKSEIFDDQFSVERPDGSNFTLKIRSTKLEDSAMYFCASSDDTPGTQYFGPGTRLLVL.

The table lists this clone with a few counts. This chain uses TRBV3-1 (or the pseudogene TRBV3-2) with TRBJ2-4, with D uncertain. The CDR3 consists of 12 residues. V lost 1 base and J lost 8, with 6 bases in between. In germline, CDR1 is LGHDT, CDR2 YNNKEL (reference sequence). The CDR3 protein is CASSQVTDIQYF. CDR3 DNA: TGTGCCAGCAGCCAAGTAACAGACATTCAGTACTTC.

V gene TRBV19 combines with J gene TRBJ1-2, with D possibly TRBD1 on 5 matching bases. The CDR3 has 14 amino acids. Trimming took 4 bases from V and 4 from J, leaving 13 bases between them. CDR1 is LNHDA and CDR2 is SQIVND in the germline V gene (reference sequence). The CDR3 region is CASSRDGAGYGYTF. The CDR3 DNA reads as TGTGCCAGTAGTAGGGATGGGGCGGGCTATGGCTACACCTTC.

V gene TRBV2 combines with J gene TRBJ1-2; a weak D match, TRBD1 (6 bases). V was cut by 6 bases and J by 6 bases, with 14 bases left in between. This CDR3 has 13 residues. Per germline, CDR1 SNHLY and CDR2 FYNNEI. The DNA of the CDR3 is TGTGCCAGCAGGTCCGGGACAATAAATGGCTACACCTTC. This codes for CASRSGTINGYTF.

This clone appeared a single time. The chain uses TRBV12-3 or TRBV12-4 and TRBJ2-7, with 10 bases matching TRBD2. Trimming at V came to 5 bases and at J to 5 bases, leaving 3 bases not matched to a gene. The CDR3 spans 13 residues. Written as DNA, the CDR3 is TGTGCCAGCAGTCCGGGGACTAGCGACGAGCAGTACTTC. Translation gives CASSPGTSDEQYF.

The genes are TRBV5-1 and TRBJ1-4; D is unclear. The length of the CDR3 is 13 residues. The germline gives CDR1 SGHRS, CDR2 YFSETQ. V gave up 2 bases and J gave up 8 bases, with 10 bases separating them. DNA for the CDR3: TGCGCCAGCAGCTTTGGTGTTGTGGAAAAACTGTTTTTT. This sequence encodes CASSFGVVEKLFF.

The chain has TRBV11-2 and TRBJ2-3; 13 bases match TRBD2. Losses at the gene ends were 4 bases for V and 0 bases for J; bases not matched to a gene: 7. CDR3 size: 18 residues. CDR1 and CDR2 (germline): SGHAT, FQNNGV. CDR3 in amino acids: CASSYPTSGGTSTDTQYF. The CDR3 nucleotides read TGTGCCAGCAGCTATCCGACTAGCGGGGGGACTAGCACAGATACGCAGTATTTT. The full variable domain, in which reference TRBV11-2 and TRBJ2-3 provide the parts outside the CDR3, is EAGVAQSPRYKIIEKRQSVAFWCNPISGHATLYWYQQILGQGPKLLIQFQNNGVVDDSQLPKDRFSAERLKGVDSTLKIQPAKLEDSAVYLCASSYPTSGGTSTDTQYFGPGTRLTVL.

The V gene is TRBV4-3, the J gene TRBJ2-3; TRBD2 aligns across 11 bases. In germline, CDR1 is LGHNA, CDR2 YSLEER. Trimming at V came to 2 bases and at J to 7 bases, leaving 11 bases not matched to a gene. CDR3 size: 17 residues. The CDR3 coding sequence is TGCGCCAGCAGCCAACCGGGATCTAGCGGGGGGCCTAATACGCAGTATTTT. Its translation: CASSQPGSSGGPNTQYF.

The V gene is TRBV4-3, the J gene TRBJ1-1; 9 positions agree with TRBD1. The V gene's germline CDR1 is LGHNA and CDR2 YSLEER. The CDR3 is 17 residues long. Unmatched junction bases numbered 12, after V lost 3 bases and J lost 4 bases. CDR3 nucleotide sequence: TGCGCCAGCAGCCAGGCTGGATCCTCGGACAGGGGCACTGAAGCTTTCTTT. As protein: CASSQAGSSDRGTEAFF.

The chain carries TRBV19 and TRBJ1-2; perhaps TRBD1 as D (6 bases). Germline CDR1 and CDR2: LNHDA and SQIVND (reference sequence). The CDR3 extends over 15 amino acids. V was shortened by 4 bases and J by 2 bases, with 14 bases between the two germline ends. The CDR3 region is CASSTRQEGNYGYTF. CDR3 in DNA: TGTGCCAGTAGTACCAGACAGGAAGGAAACTATGGCTACACCTTC. Supplemented by reference TRBV19 and TRBJ1-2, the full variable domain reads DGGITQSPKYLFRKEGQNVTLSCEQNLNHDAMYWYRQDPGQGLRLIYYSQIVNDFQKGDIAEGYSVSREKKESFPLTVTSAQKNPTAFYLCASSTRQEGNYGYTFGSGTRLTVV.

The gene calls are TRBV18 and TRBJ1-3, with a tentative D call TRBD1 (5 bases). Germline-derived CDR1 and CDR2 are KGHSH and LQKENI. The length of the CDR3 is 17 residues. V lost 1 base, J lost 0 bases, and 13 bases lay in between. The DNA of the CDR3 is TGTGCCAGCTCACCACTGGCGGGACCGACCTCTGGAAACACCATATATTTT. Its protein is CASSPLAGPTSGNTIYF.

The chain combines TRBV10-3 with TRBJ2-1; 15 nucleotides line up with TRBD2. The V segment lost 10 bases and the J segment 4 bases; nucleotides outside the gene matches: 2. From germline, CDR1 is ENHRY and CDR2 SYGVKD. This CDR3 spans 14 amino acids. Here the CDR3 DNA reads TGTGCCACAGGGACTAGCGGGGGGTACAATGAGCAGTTCTTC. Translation: CATGTSGGYNEQFF.

Remarks on this clone: The junction shows a germline mismatch at one end, possibly a read error. The CDR3 here is CASRQGGVDEQFF. The CDR3 nucleotides are TGTGCCAGCAGGCAAGGGGGGGTCGATGAGCAGTTCTTC. This chain connects TRBV3-1 (or the pseudogene TRBV3-2) to TRBJ2-1, with D perhaps TRBD2 (7 bases). This CDR3 contains 13 residues. Germline V gene sequence: CDR1 LGHDT, CDR2 YNNKEL (reference sequence).

The chain recombines TRBV27 with TRBJ1-4; D is unresolved. Trimming stripped 2 bases from V and 8 bases from J, with 21 bases between. This CDR3 spans 17 amino acids. Germline-derived CDR1 and CDR2 are MNHEY and SMNVEV (reference sequence). For the CDR3, the DNA is TGTGCCAGCAGTTTAGGGGTTTTGGACTCCGGTCGGGAAAAACTGTTTTTT. Protein sequence: CASSLGVLDSGREKLFF.

The CDR3 DNA reads TGTGCCACCAGTGATGCAGCGGGGTTCACAGATACGCAGTATTTT. Protein product: CATSDAAGFTDTQYF. The rearrangement joins TRBV24-1 to TRBJ2-3; 7 bases fit TRBD2. The V gene end was trimmed by 3 bases and the J gene end by 2 bases; junction bases not matched to a gene: 4. The CDR3 covers 15 residues. Germline loops: CDR1 KGHDR, CDR2 SFDVKD.

This rearrangement joins TRBV9 to TRBJ2-1; TRBD1 matches 10 bases. Per the germline V gene, CDR1 is SGDLS and CDR2 is YYNGEE. The CDR3 length is 14 residues. V gave up 4 bases and J gave up 10 bases; unmatched junction bases: 8. The CDR3 loop is CASSPRQGAEEQFF. The CDR3 bases are TGTGCCAGCAGCCCAAGACAGGGGGCGGAGGAGCAGTTCTTC.